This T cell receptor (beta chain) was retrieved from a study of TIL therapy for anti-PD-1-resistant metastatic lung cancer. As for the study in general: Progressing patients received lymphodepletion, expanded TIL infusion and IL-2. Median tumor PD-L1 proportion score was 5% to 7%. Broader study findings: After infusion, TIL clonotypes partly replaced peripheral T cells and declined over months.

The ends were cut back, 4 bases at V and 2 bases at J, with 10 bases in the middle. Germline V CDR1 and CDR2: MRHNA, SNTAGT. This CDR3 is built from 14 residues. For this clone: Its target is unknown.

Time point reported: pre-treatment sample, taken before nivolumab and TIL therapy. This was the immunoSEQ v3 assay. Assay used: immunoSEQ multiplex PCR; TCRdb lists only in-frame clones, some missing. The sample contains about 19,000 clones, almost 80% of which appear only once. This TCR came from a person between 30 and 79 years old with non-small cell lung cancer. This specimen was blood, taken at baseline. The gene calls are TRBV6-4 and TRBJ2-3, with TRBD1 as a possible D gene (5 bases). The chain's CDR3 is CASSAGQPTDTQYF. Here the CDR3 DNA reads TGTGCCAGCAGTGCAGGACAACCCACAGATACGCAGTATTTT.